Presented here are 20 T cell receptor beta chains from one specimen sequenced in a study of blood T cells in healthy people across ages. For the second PCR, which ran for roughly 7 to 11 cycles, a sample-barcoded 5' primer and a J-beta primer mix were used. Via MiXCR, TCRdb re-called the 5' RACE reads, giving one row per CDR3 protein. The table has some 780,000 distinct CDR3 sequences, about 61% seen once; the top ten hold roughly 26%. The specimen sequenced was blood. These receptors came from a man aged 40-49 years in good health.

This sequence joins TRBV4-2 and TRBJ1-1; TRBD1 matches at 8 bases. After removal of 1 base from V and 0 bases from J, the junction contained 4 bases not matched to a gene. Germline V CDR1 and CDR2: LGHNA, YNFKEQ. The CDR3 spans 16 residues. In DNA form, the CDR3 reads TGTGCCAGCAGCCAAGTTCTGGACAGGGTGAACACTGAAGCTTTCTTT. It encodes CASSQVLDRVNTEAFF.

This clonotype showed up just once. The chain recombines TRBV20-1 with TRBJ2-7, with 12 bases aligning to TRBD2. The DNA end is more similar to TRBJ2-5, so the J call may be wrong. The germline V gene has CDR1 DFQATT and CDR2 SNEGSKA (reference sequence). The CDR3 spans 13 residues. The CDR3 loop is CSARLAGAETQYF. The DNA for the CDR3 is TGCAGTGCCCGACTAGCGGGGGCCGAGACCCAGTACTTC.

V usage is TRBV13 and J usage is TRBJ2-1, with TRBD1 matching 10 bases. Germline V gene lookup returns CDR1 PRHDT and CDR2 FYEKMQ (reference sequence). The CDR3 loop spans 15 amino acids. The V and J ends lost 7 bases and 7 bases, in that order; junction bases with no gene match: 10. CDR3 protein: CASINPGTGVNEQFF. The CDR3 DNA reads TGTGCCAGCATAAACCCCGGGACAGGGGTAAATGAGCAGTTCTTC.

The J gene is TRBJ2-1, the V gene TRBV20-1; D not certain. The CDR3 is 15 residues long. V shed 0 bases and J shed 6 bases, with 15 bases lying between them. Germline V gene lookup returns CDR1 DFQATT and CDR2 SNEGSKA (reference sequence). CDR3 amino acids: CSARDRRSVTNEQFF. CDR3 nucleotides: TGCAGTGCTAGAGATCGTCGCTCTGTCACCAATGAGCAGTTCTTC.

Only a few counts were recorded for this clonotype. The chain has TRBV20-1 and TRBJ2-1; 7 bases fit TRBD2. The CDR3 runs 15 residues. CDR1 DFQATT and CDR2 SNEGSKA come from the germline V gene (reference sequence). The ends lost 5 bases at V and 6 bases at J; junction bases unmatched: 13. The CDR3 region is CSAVPGREKFNEQFF. The CDR3 coding sequence is TGCAGTGCTGTCCCGGGGAGGGAGAAATTCAATGAGCAGTTCTTC.

The J gene is TRBJ2-4, the V gene TRBV29-1, with D perhaps matching TRBD1 (5 bases). The germline V gene has CDR1 SQVTM and CDR2 ANQGSEA. The CDR3 is 12 residues long. Trimming took off 7 bases at V and 7 bases at J, with 14 bases between the two ends. CDR3 loop: CSAAGLWNIQYF. In DNA form, the CDR3 reads TGCAGCGCCGCAGGGTTGTGGAACATTCAGTACTTC. The entire variable domain, with the rest obtained from reference TRBV29-1 and TRBJ2-4, is as follows: SAVISQKPSRDICQRGTSLTIQCQVDSQVTMMFWYRQQPGQSLTLIATANQGSEATYESGFVIDKFPISRPNLTFSTLTVSNMSPEDSSIYLCSAAGLWNIQYFGAGTRLSVL.

The CDR3 loop reads CASSPGQASSTDTQYF. CDR3 DNA: TGTGCCAGCTCCCCTGGACAGGCATCTAGCACAGATACGCAGTATTTT. The rearrangement joins TRBV18 to TRBJ2-3; 7 bases are a match to TRBD1. Trimming at V came to 6 bases and at J to 0 bases, leaving 9 bases not matched to a gene. Germline-derived CDR1 and CDR2 are KGHSH and LQKENI. The CDR3 is made up of 16 amino acids.

This sequence joins TRBV12-3 or TRBV12-4 and TRBJ1-1; 8 nucleotides agree with TRBD1. This CDR3 has 11 amino acids. V lost 7 bases to trimming and J lost 10 bases; unmatched junction nucleotides: 5. The CDR3 reads CASTPTGVAFF. Here the CDR3 DNA reads TGTGCCAGCACCCCGACAGGGGTAGCTTTCTTT.

The chain has TRBV28 and TRBJ2-2, with D possibly called TRBD1 or TRBD2 (6 bases each). The CDR3 sequence is 15 residues long. Trimming stripped 3 bases from V and 1 base from J, with 9 bases between. Per the germline V gene, CDR1 is MDHEN and CDR2 is SYDVKM. Here the CDR3 DNA reads TGTGCCAGCAGTTTGAGGGGGGAGAACACCGGGGAGCTGTTTTTT. Protein sequence: CASSLRGENTGELFF.

The chain couples TRBV7-2 to TRBJ2-3; D is possibly TRBD2 (6 bases). From germline, CDR1 is SGHTA and CDR2 FQGNSA. Trimming took 0 bases from V and 2 from J, leaving 9 bases between them. This CDR3 comprises 15 residues. The CDR3 DNA follows: TGTGCCAGCAGCTTAGCATTAGCGGTCACAGATACGCAGTATTTT. This codes for CASSLALAVTDTQYF.

This clonotype was observed a few times. V and J are TRBV12-3 or TRBV12-4 and TRBJ2-7; D call uncertain. Trimming took off 7 bases at V and 7 bases at J, with 11 bases between the two ends. The CDR3 covers 11 residues. CDR3 region: CASTPQTEQYF. The CDR3 DNA sequence: TGTGCCAGCACCCCACAGACTGAGCAGTACTTC.

The chain couples TRBV20-1 to TRBJ1-5, with unresolved D. Trimming took off 5 bases at V and 5 bases at J, with 13 bases between the two ends. CDR1 DFQATT and CDR2 SNEGSKA come from the germline V gene (reference sequence). The CDR3 spans 13 residues. In DNA form, the CDR3 reads TGCAGTGCTTCCGAAGGGATCGATCAGCCCCAGCATTTT. This gives the protein CSASEGIDQPQHF.

This clonotype turned up a few times. This chain joins TRBV10-3 and TRBJ2-7; D remains ambiguous. CDR1 and CDR2 (germline): ENHRY, SYGVKD. Trimming shortened V by 0 bases and J by 7 bases, and 7 bases separated the two germline ends. The CDR3 covers 12 residues. The CDR3 nucleotides read TGTGCCATCAGTGAGTCGACCGGAGAGCAGTACTTC. Its protein is CAISESTGEQYF.

This sequence joins TRBV4-1 and TRBJ2-7; D gene uncertain. Trimming removed 0 bases from V and 11 bases from J, with 8 bases in between. The germline CDR1 and CDR2 sequences are MGHRA and YSYEKL. The CDR3 covers 11 residues. CDR3 residues: CASSQDGGKYF. In DNA, the CDR3 is TGCGCCAGCAGCCAAGACGGCGGTAAGTACTTC.

This clonotype was observed a few times. In DNA, the CDR3 is TGTGCCAGCAGCGCCGGACTAGACGGACCAGATACGCAGTATTTT. Its translation is CASSAGLDGPDTQYF. This chain joins TRBV9 and TRBJ2-3, with 7 bases fitting TRBD2. Trimming removed 3 bases from V and 4 bases from J; junction bases left unmatched: 8. The CDR3 covers 15 residues. CDR1 and CDR2 (germline): SGDLS, YYNGEE.

V and J are TRBV7-2 and TRBJ2-1; 9 bases line up with TRBD2. V lost 7 bases and J lost 5; bases outside the gene matches: 6. Germline V gene sequence: CDR1 SGHTA, CDR2 FQGNSA. The CDR3 length is 14 residues. The CDR3 region is CASTRLAENNEQFF. CDR3 nucleotides: TGTGCCAGCACCCGACTAGCGGAGAACAATGAGCAGTTCTTC.

This chain uses TRBV20-1 with TRBJ1-2; 7 bases agree with TRBD1. CDR1 and CDR2 (germline): DFQATT, SNEGSKA (reference sequence). This CDR3 spans 17 amino acids. V lost 4 bases to trimming and J lost 0 bases; unmatched junction nucleotides: 14. CDR3 in amino acids: CSATDRTGIGANYGYTF. The CDR3 DNA reads as TGCAGTGCTACGGACAGGACGGGAATCGGAGCTAACTATGGCTACACCTTC.

This chain joins TRBV7-6 and TRBJ1-5; D remains ambiguous. The V gene lost 5 bases and the J gene lost 2 bases, with 16 bases spanning the gap. Germline V gives CDR1 SGHVS, CDR2 FNYEAQ. The CDR3 sequence is 16 residues long. The CDR3 reads CASSPLPGSGNQPQHF. The CDR3 coding sequence is TGTGCCAGCAGCCCCTTGCCCGGGAGCGGCAATCAGCCCCAGCATTTT.

The chain couples TRBV30 to TRBJ2-7; 10 nucleotides line up with TRBD1. Per germline, CDR1 GTSNPN and CDR2 SVGIG (reference sequence). This CDR3 comprises 11 residues. J lost 5 bases, V lost 8 bases, and 3 bases had no gene match. The CDR3 loop reads CARGQGNEQYF. In nucleotides, the CDR3 is TGTGCCCGGGGACAGGGGAACGAGCAGTACTTC. Combining the CDR3 with reference TRBV30 and TRBJ2-7 gives the whole variable domain SQTIHQWPATLVQPVGSPLSLECTVEGTSNPNLYWYRQAAGRGLQLLFYSVGIGQISSEVPQNLSASRPQDRQFILSSKKLLLSDSGFYLCARGQGNEQYFGPGTRLTVT.

V and J are TRBV7-9 and TRBJ2-1, with 11 bases lining up with TRBD2. Per germline, CDR1 SEHNR and CDR2 FQNEAQ (reference sequence). J was trimmed by 4 bases and V by 4 bases; bases with no gene match: 3. CDR3 length equals 15 residues. CDR3 in DNA: TGTGCCAGCAGCTGGTTAGCGGGAGGGTACAATGAGCAGTTCTTC. Its protein product is CASSWLAGGYNEQFF.